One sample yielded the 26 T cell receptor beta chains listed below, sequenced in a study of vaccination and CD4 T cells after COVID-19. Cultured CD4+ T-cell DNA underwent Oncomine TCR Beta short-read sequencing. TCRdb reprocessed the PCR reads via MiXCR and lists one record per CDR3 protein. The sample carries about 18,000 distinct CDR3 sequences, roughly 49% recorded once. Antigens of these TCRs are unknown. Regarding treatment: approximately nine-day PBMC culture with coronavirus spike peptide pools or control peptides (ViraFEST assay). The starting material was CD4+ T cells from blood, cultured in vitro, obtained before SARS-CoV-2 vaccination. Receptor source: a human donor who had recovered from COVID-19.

For the CDR3, the DNA is TGTGCCAGCAGCTTGTCGGGTCCGAACACTGAAGCTTTCTTT. Translated, it gives CASSLSGPNTEAFF. This sequence joins TRBV5-4 and TRBJ1-1; D not certain. The germline V gene has CDR1 SGHNT and CDR2 YYREEE (reference sequence). This CDR3 comprises 14 residues. The V end lost 1 base, the J end lost 1 base, and 8 bases lay between the germline ends.

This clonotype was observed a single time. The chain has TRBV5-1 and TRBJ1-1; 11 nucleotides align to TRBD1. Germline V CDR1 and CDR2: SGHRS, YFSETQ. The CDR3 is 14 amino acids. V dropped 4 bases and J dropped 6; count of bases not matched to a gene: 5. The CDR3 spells CASSPGQGVAEAFF. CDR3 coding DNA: TGCGCCAGCAGCCCGGGACAGGGGGTCGCTGAAGCTTTCTTT. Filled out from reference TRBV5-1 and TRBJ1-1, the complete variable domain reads KAGVTQTPRYLIKTRGQQVTLSCSPISGHRSVSWYQQTPGQGLQFLFEYFSETQRNKGNFPGRFSGRQFSNSRSEMNVSTLELGDSALYLCASSPGQGVAEAFFGQGTRLTVV.

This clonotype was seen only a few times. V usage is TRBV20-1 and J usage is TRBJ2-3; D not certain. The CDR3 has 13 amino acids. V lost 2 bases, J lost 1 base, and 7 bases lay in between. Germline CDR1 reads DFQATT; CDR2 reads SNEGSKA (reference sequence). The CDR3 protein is CSARIHGTDTQYF. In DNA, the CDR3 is TGCAGTGCTAGAATTCACGGCACAGATACGCAGTATTTT.

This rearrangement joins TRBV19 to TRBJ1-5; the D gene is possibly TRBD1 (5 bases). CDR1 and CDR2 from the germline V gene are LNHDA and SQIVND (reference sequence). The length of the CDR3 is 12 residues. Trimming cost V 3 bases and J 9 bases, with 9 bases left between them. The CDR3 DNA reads TGTGCCAGTAGTATTCCGAGGGGGCCCCAGCATTTT. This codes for CASSIPRGPQHF.

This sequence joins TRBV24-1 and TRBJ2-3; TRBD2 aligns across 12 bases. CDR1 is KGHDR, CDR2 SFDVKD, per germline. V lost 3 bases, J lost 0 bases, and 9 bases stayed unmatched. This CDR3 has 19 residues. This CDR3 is CATSDRSSGGVSSTDTQYF. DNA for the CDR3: TGTGCCACCAGTGATCGATCTAGCGGGGGGGTATCTAGCACAGATACGCAGTATTTT.

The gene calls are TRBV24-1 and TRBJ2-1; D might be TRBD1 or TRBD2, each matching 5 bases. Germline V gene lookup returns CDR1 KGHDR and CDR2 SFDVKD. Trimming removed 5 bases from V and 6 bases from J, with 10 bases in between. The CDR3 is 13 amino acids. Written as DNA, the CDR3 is TGTGCCACCAGTGGGGACCGGATCAATGAGCAGTTCTTC. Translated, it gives CATSGDRINEQFF.

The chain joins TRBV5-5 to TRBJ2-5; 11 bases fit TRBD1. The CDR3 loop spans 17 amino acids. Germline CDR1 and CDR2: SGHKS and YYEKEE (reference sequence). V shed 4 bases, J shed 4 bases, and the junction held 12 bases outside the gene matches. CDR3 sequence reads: CASSILTGTGGGETQYF. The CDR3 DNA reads TGTGCCAGCAGCATATTAACCGGGACAGGGGGGGGAGAGACCCAGTACTTC. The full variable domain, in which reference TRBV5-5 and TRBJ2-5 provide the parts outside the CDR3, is DAGVTQSPTHLIKTRGQQVTLRCSPISGHKSVSWYQQVLGQGPQFIFQYYEKEERGRGNFPDRFSARQFPNYSSELNVNALLLGDSALYLCASSILTGTGGGETQYFGPGTRLLVL.

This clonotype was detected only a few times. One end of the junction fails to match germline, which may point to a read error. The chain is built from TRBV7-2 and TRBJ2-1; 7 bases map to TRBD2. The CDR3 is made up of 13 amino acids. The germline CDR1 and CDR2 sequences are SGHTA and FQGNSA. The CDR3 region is CASSLAFGGSGIF. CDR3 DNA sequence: TGTGCCAGCAGCTTAGCTTTCGGCGGGAGTGGGATCTTC.

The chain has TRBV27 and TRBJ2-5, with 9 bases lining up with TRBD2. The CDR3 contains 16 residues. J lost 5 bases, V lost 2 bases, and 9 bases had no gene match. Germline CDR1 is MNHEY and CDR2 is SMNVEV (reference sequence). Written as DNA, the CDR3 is TGTGCCAGCAGTTTAACCGGGACTAGCCCTTTGGAGACCCAGTACTTC. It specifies CASSLTGTSPLETQYF.

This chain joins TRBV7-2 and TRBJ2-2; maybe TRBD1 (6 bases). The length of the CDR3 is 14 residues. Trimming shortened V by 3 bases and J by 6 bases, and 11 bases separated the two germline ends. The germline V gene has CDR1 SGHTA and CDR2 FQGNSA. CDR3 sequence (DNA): TGTGCCAGCAGCTTCTCCCAGGGGCCCGGGGAGCTGTTTTTT. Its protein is CASSFSQGPGELFF.

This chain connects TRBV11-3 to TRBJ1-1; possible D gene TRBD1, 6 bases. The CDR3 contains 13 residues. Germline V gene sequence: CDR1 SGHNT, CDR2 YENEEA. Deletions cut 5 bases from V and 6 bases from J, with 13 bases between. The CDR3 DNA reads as TGTGCCAGCAGCCCGCTGGGACACGCTGAAGCTTTCTTT. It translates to CASSPLGHAEAFF.

CDR3 protein: CASSLLRWLGTNNNSPLHF. For the CDR3, the DNA is TGTGCCAGCAGTTTACTTAGATGGCTCGGGACAAACAATAATTCACCCCTCCACTTT. The rearrangement joins TRBV12-3 or TRBV12-4 to TRBJ1-6, with D perhaps TRBD1 (6 bases). Trimming took 2 bases from V and 5 from J, leaving 22 bases between them. The CDR3 runs to 19 residues.

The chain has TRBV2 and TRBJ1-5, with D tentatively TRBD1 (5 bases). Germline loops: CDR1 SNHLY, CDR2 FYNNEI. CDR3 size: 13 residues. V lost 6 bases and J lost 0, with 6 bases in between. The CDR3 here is CASRQGSNQPQHF. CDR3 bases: TGTGCCAGCAGGCAGGGTAGCAATCAGCCCCAGCATTTT.

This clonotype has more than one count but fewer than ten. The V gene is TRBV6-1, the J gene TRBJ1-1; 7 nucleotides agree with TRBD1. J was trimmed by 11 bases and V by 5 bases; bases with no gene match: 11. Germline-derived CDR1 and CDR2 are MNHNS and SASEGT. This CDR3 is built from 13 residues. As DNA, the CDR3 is TGTGCCAGCAGTCCAAACGGGGGCAGGGGGGCTTTCTTT. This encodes CASSPNGGRGAFF.

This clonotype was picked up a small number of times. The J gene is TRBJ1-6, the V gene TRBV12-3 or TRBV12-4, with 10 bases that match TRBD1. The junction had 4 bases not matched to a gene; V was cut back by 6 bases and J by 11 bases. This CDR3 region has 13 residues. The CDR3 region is CASRSGQGTPLHF. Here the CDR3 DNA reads TGTGCCAGCAGGTCGGGACAGGGGACACCCCTCCACTTT.

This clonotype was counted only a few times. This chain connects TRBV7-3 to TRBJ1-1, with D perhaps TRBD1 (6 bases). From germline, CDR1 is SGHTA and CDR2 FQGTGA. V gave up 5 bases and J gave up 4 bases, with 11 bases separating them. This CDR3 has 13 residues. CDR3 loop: CASSTSGVTEAFF. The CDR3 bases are TGTGCCAGCAGCACATCAGGGGTCACTGAAGCTTTCTTT.

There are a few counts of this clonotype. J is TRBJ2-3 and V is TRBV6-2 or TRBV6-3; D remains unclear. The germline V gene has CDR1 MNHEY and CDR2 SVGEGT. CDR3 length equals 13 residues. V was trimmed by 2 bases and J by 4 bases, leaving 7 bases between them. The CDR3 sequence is CASSYIPPDTQYF. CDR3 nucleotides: TGTGCCAGCAGTTACATCCCCCCAGATACGCAGTATTTT.

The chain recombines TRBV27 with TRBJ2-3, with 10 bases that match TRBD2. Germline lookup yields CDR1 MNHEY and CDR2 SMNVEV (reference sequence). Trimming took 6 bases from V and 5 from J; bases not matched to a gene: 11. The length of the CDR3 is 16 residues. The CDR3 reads CASSQRASGGRDTQYF. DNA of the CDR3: TGTGCCAGCAGCCAAAGGGCTAGCGGGGGAAGAGATACGCAGTATTTT.

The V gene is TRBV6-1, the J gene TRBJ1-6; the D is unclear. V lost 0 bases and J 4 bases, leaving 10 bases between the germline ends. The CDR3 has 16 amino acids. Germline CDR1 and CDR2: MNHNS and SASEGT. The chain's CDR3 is CASSEAYGSYNSPLHF. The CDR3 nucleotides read TGTGCCAGCAGTGAAGCGTATGGCAGTTATAATTCACCCCTCCACTTT.

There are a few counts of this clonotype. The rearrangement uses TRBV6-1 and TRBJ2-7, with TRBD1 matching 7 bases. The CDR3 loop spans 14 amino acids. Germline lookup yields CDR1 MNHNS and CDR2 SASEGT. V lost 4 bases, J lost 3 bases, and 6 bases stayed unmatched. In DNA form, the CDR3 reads TGTGCCAGCAGTGTCACGGACAGGTTCTACGAGCAGTACTTC. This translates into CASSVTDRFYEQYF.

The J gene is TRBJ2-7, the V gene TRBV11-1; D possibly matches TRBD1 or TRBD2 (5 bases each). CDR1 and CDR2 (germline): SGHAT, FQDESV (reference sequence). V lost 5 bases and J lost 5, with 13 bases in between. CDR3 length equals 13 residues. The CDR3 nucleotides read TGTGCCAGCAGCCCGGGACCTGCCAACGAGCAGTACTTC. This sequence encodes CASSPGPANEQYF.

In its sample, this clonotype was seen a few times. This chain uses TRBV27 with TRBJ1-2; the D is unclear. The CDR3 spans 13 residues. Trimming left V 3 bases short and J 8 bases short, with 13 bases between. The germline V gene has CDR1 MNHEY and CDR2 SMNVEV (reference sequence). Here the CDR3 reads CASSFRRNDGYTF. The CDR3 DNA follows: TGTGCCAGCAGTTTCCGCCGGAACGACGGCTACACCTTC.

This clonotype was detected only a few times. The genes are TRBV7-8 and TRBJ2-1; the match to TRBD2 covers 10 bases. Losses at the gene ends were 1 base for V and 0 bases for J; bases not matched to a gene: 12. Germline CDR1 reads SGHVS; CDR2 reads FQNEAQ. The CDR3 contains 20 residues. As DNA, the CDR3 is TGTGCCAGCAGCTTAGAGCTAGCGGGGGCTTTAACCAGCTCCTACAATGAGCAGTTCTTC. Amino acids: CASSLELAGALTSSYNEQFF.

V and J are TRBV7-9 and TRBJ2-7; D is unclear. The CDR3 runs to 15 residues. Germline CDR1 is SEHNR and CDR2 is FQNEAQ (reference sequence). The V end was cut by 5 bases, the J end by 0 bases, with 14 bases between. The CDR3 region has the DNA TGTGCCAGCAGCCCCGGTGGATATAGCTCCTACGAGCAGTACTTC. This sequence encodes CASSPGGYSSYEQYF.

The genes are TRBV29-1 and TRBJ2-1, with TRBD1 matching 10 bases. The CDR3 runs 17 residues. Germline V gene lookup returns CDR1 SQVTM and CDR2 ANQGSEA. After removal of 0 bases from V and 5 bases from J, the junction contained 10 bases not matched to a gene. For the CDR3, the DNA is TGCAGCGTTGAAGATGTGGTCCTGGGACAGGGGAACAATGAGCAGTTCTTC. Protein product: CSVEDVVLGQGNNEQFF.

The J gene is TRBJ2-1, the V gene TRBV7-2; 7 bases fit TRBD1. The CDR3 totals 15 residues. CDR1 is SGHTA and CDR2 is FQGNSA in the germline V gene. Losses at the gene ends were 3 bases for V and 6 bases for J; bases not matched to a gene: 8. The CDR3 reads CASSFPTGSGNEQFF. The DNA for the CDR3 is TGTGCCAGCAGCTTCCCGACAGGGTCGGGCAATGAGCAGTTCTTC.